These 6 T cell receptor beta chains were sequenced from one sample in a study of CXCR3-negative and CXCR3-positive naive CD8 T cells. UMI labels and 5' RACE were used to prepare the TRB cDNA libraries. TCRdb reprocessed the 5' RACE reads, with one entry per CDR3 protein and no DNA. The sample holds some 130,000 distinct CDR3 sequences. The sample consisted of naive CXCR3- CD8+ T cells from blood. Sample subset: CD45RO-CCR7+CD27+CD95- naive CD8+ T cells lacking CXCR3 (TNR3-). The receptors shown here come from a human donor in good health. Some clones in this sample may be carry-over from other donors' samples.

The chain carries TRBV4-1 and TRBJ1-6; as DNA is missing, the TRBD1 call by TCRdb cannot be tested. This CDR3 region has 15 residues. Germline values: CDR1 MGHRA, CDR2 YSYEKL. The CDR3 spells CASSQMGQQNSPLHF.

This chain connects TRBV28 to TRBJ2-7; TCRdb names TRBD1, which stays unverified in the absence of DNA. Germline V CDR1 and CDR2: MDHEN, SYDVKM. The CDR3 runs to 15 residues. This CDR3 reads CASHSARLGEYEQYF.

The chain employs TRBV29-1 and TRBJ1-1. Germline-derived CDR1 and CDR2 are SQVTM and ANQGSEA. This CDR3 comprises 12 residues. CDR3 sequence: CSVMNDGPEAFF. Combining the CDR3 with reference TRBV29-1 and TRBJ1-1 gives the whole variable domain SAVISQKPSRDICQRGTSLTIQCQVDSQVTMMFWYRQQPGQSLTLIATANQGSEATYESGFVIDKFPISRPNLTFSTLTVSNMSPEDSSIYLCSVMNDGPEAFFGQGTRLTVV.

V and J are TRBV3-1 and TRBJ2-2; the TCRdb call, TRBD1, lacks DNA for checking. Germline assignment: CDR1 LGHDT and CDR2 YNNKEL (reference sequence). The CDR3 loop spans 16 amino acids. This chain's CDR3 is CASSSLGTANTGELFF.

This chain joins TRBV29-1 and TRBJ2-1; the TRBD1 assignment by TCRdb is unverifiable without DNA. The CDR3 has 12 amino acids. From germline, CDR1 is SQVTM and CDR2 ANQGSEA. The CDR3 region is CSARVGPNEQFF.

The V gene is TRBV5-1, the J gene TRBJ2-1; with no DNA, the TCRdb D assignment of TRBD1 cannot be verified. CDR1 is SGHRS and CDR2 is YFSETQ in the germline V gene. The CDR3 length is 15 residues. CDR3 residues: CASSFYGGDYNEQFF.